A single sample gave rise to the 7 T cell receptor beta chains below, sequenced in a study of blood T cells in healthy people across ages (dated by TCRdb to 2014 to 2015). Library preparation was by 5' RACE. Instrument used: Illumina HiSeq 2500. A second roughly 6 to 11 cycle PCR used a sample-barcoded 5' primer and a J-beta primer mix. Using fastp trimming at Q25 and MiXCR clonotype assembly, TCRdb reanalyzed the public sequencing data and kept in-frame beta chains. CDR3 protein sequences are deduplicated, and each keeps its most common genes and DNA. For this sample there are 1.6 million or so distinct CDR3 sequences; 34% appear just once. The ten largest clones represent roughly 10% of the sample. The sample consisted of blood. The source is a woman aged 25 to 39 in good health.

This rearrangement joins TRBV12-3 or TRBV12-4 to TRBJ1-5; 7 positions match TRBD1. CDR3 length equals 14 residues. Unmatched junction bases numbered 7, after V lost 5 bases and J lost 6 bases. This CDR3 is CASSALQGGQPQHF. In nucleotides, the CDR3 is TGTGCCAGCAGTGCCCTCCAGGGGGGTCAGCCCCAGCATTTT.

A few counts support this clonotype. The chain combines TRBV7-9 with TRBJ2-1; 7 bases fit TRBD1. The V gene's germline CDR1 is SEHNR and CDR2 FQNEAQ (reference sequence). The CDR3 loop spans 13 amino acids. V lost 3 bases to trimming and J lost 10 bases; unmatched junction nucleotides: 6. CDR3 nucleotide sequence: TGTGCCAGCAGCTTGGACAGGTCGAGGGAGCAGTTCTTC. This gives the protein CASSLDRSREQFF. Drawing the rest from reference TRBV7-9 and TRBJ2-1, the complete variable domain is DTGVSQNPRHKITKRGQNVTFRCDPISEHNRLYWYRQTLGQGPEFLTYFQNEAQLEKSRLLSDRFSAERPKGSFSTLEIQRTEQGDSAMYLCASSLDRSREQFFGPGTRLTVL.

The CDR3 nucleotides are TGTGCCAGCAGTTTAACCCCCACTAGCGGATTTTCCTACGAGCAGTACTTC. Protein product: CASSLTPTSGFSYEQYF. V and J are TRBV27 and TRBJ2-7; 8 bases match TRBD2. Germline-derived CDR1 and CDR2 are MNHEY and SMNVEV (reference sequence). V lost 2 bases and J lost 1; bases outside the gene matches: 10. The length of the CDR3 is 17 residues.

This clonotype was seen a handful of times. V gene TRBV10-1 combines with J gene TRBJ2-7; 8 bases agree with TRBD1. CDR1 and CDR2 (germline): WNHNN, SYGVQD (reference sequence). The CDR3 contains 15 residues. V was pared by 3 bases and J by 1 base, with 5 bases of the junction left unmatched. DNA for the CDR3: TGCGCCAGCAGTGAACAGGGGGTAGGGTCCTACGAGCAGTACTTC. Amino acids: CASSEQGVGSYEQYF.

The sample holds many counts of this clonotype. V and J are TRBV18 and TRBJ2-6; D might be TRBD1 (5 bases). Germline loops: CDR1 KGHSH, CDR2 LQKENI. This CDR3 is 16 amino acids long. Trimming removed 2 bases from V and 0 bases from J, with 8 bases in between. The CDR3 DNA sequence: TGTGCCAGCTCACCATCAGGGAACTCTGGGGCCAACGTCCTGACTTTC. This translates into CASSPSGNSGANVLTF.

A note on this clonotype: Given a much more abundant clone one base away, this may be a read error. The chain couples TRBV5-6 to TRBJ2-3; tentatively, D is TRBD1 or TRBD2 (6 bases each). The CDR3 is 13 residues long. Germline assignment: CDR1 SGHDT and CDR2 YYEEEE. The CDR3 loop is CAGSEGGPDTQYF. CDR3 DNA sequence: TGTGCCGGCAGCGAGGGGGGCCCCGATACGCAGTATTTT.

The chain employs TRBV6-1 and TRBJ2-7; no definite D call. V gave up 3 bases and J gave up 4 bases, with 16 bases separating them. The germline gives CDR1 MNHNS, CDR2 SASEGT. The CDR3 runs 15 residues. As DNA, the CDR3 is TGTGCCAGCAGTGACAACCGCTATCCCTTTTACGAGCAGTACTTC. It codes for CASSDNRYPFYEQYF.